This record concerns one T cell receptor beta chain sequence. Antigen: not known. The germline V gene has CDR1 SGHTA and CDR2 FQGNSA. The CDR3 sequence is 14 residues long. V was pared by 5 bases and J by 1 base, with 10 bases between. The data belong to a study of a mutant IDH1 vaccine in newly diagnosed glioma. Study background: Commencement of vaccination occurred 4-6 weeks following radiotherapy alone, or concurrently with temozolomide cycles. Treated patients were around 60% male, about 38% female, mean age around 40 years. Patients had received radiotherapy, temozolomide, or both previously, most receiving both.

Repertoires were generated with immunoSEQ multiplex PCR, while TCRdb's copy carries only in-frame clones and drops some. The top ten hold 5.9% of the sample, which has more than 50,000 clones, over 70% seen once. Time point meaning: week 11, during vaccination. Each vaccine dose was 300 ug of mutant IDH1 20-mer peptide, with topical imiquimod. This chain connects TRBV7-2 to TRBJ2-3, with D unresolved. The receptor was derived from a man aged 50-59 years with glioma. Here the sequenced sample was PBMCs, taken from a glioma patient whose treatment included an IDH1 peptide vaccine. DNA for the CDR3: TGTGCCAGCAGCCCCTTACTTGGCACAGATACGCAGTATTTT. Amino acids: CASSPLLGTDTQYF.